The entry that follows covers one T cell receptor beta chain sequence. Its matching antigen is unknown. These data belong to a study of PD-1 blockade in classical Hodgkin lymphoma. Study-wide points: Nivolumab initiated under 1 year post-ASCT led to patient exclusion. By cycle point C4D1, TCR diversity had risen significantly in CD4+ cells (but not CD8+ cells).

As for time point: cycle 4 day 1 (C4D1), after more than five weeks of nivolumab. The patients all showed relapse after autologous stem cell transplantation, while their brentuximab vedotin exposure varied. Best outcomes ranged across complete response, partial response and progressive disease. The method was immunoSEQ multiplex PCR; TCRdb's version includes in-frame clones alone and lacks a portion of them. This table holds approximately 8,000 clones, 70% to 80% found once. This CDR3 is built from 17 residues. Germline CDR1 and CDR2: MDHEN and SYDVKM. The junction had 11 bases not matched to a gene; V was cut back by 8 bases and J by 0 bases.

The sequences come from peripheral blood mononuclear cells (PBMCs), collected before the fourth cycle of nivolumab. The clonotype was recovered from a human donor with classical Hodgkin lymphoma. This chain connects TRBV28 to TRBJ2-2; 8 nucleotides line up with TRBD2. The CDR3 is CASAVFLAGPNTGELFF. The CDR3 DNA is TGTGCCAGCGCAGTTTTTTTAGCGGGGCCGAACACCGGGGAGCTGTTTTTT.